These 23 T cell receptor beta chains were sequenced from one sample in a study of technical replicates of blood from several donors. Measured with immunoSEQ multiplex PCR; TCRdb has only the in-frame clones, and not every one. The repertoire holds tens of thousands of clones, with about nine tenths as singletons. The sequencing input was T cells isolated from PBMCs. Receptors were obtained from a human donor in good health.

The V gene is TRBV5-4, the J gene TRBJ1-2, with D unclear. Germline V CDR1 and CDR2: SGHNT, YYREEE (reference sequence). There are 13 residues in the CDR3. V was pared by 4 bases and J by 4 bases, with 11 bases between. The CDR3 loop reads CASSPEARYGYTF. DNA for the CDR3: TGTGCCAGCAGCCCCGAGGCCCGCTATGGCTACACCTTC.

V usage is TRBV6-6 and J usage is TRBJ1-1; 7 positions agree with TRBD1. Germline assignment: CDR1 MNHNY and CDR2 SVGAGI (reference sequence). Trimming took 4 bases from V and 7 from J; bases not matched to a gene: 3. The CDR3 has 12 residues. The CDR3 here is CASSLTGLEAFF. The CDR3 coding sequence is TGTGCCAGCAGTTTGACAGGGCTTGAAGCTTTCTTT.

This sequence joins TRBV7-9 and TRBJ1-1; 8 bases fit TRBD1. The CDR3 extends over 16 amino acids. Germline assignment: CDR1 SEHNR and CDR2 FQNEAQ (reference sequence). J gave up 4 bases and V 1 base, and 8 bases lay outside the gene matches. CDR3 residues: CASSLGTGFSSTEAFF. CDR3 bases: TGTGCCAGCAGCTTAGGGACAGGGTTTTCCTCCACTGAAGCTTTCTTT.

This rearrangement joins TRBV30 to TRBJ2-3; no definite D call. Germline V lookup: CDR1 GTSNPN, CDR2 SVGIG (reference sequence). Between the trimmed V and J ends, which lost 1 base and 0 bases, there was a span of 14 bases. The CDR3 runs 16 residues. The CDR3 sequence: CAWSATATRSTDTQYF. As DNA, the CDR3 is TGTGCCTGGAGTGCCACTGCTACCAGGAGCACAGATACGCAGTATTTT.

V is TRBV6-5 and J is TRBJ2-2, with D possibly TRBD1 on 6 matching bases. CDR1 and CDR2 from the germline V gene are MNHEY and SVGAGI. V was pared by 6 bases and J by 1 base, with 9 bases between. This CDR3 is 14 amino acids long. As DNA, the CDR3 is TGTGCCAGCAGACAGGGACAGAACACCGGGGAGCTGTTTTTT. Translation gives CASRQGQNTGELFF.

The count of this clone is one. The rearrangement joins TRBV7-3 to TRBJ2-2, with 8 bases that match TRBD1. The CDR3 runs to 16 residues. CDR1 and CDR2 (germline): SGHTA, FQGTGA. Trimming at V came to 5 bases and at J to 4 bases, leaving 9 bases not matched to a gene. CDR3 sequence reads: CASSLPGQASTGELFF. The CDR3 nucleotides are TGTGCCAGCAGCCTCCCGGGACAGGCGTCCACCGGGGAGCTGTTTTTT.

This chain uses TRBV6-1 with TRBJ2-7; 9 bases agree with TRBD1. The CDR3 loop spans 15 amino acids. In germline, CDR1 is MNHNS, CDR2 SASEGT. V trimming: 4 bases; J trimming: 1 base; junction bases outside the gene matches: 5. The CDR3 DNA is TGTGCCAGCAGTGCGACCGGGACAGGGTCCTACGAGCAGTACTTC. Its protein is CASSATGTGSYEQYF.

The chain carries TRBV11-3 and TRBJ2-1, with 10 bases aligning to TRBD2. J lost 2 bases, V lost 5 bases, and 3 bases had no gene match. The CDR3 has 15 amino acids. CDR1 and CDR2 from the germline V gene are SGHNT and YENEEA. CDR3: CASSPLAGAYNEQFF. Written as DNA, the CDR3 is TGTGCCAGCAGCCCCCTAGCGGGAGCCTACAATGAGCAGTTCTTC.

The gene calls are TRBV4-2 and TRBJ2-1; possible D gene TRBD2, 5 bases. The V and J ends lost 4 bases and 6 bases respectively, with 13 bases between them. Germline V lookup: CDR1 LGHNA, CDR2 YNFKEQ. The CDR3 covers 14 residues. The CDR3 bases are TGTGCCAGCAGCCCCATCGCGGCGGGCAATGAGCAGTTCTTC. It yields the protein CASSPIAAGNEQFF.

The chain has TRBV19 and TRBJ1-2, with D uncertain. Germline CDR1 LNHDA, CDR2 SQIVND (reference sequence). Trimming pared 7 bases from V and 3 bases from J, leaving 9 bases between. The CDR3 loop spans 12 amino acids. CDR3 loop: CASTLEHYGYTF. CDR3 DNA: TGTGCCAGTACCTTGGAGCACTATGGCTACACCTTC.

This chain joins TRBV28 and TRBJ1-3; no definite D call. CDR1 MDHEN and CDR2 SYDVKM come from the germline V gene. V shed 6 bases and J shed 0 bases, with 12 bases lying between them. This CDR3 is 15 amino acids long. This CDR3 reads CASSRGASSGNTIYF. The DNA for the CDR3 is TGTGCCAGCAGCCGTGGAGCCAGCTCTGGAAACACCATATATTTT.

This rearrangement joins TRBV6-5 to TRBJ1-5; 11 positions agree with TRBD1. The V gene end was trimmed by 5 bases and the J gene end by 5 bases; junction bases not matched to a gene: 5. The length of the CDR3 is 15 residues. Germline loops: CDR1 MNHEY, CDR2 SVGAGI. As DNA, the CDR3 is TGTGCCAGCAGTACGAGGACAGGGGGCGATCAGCCCCAGCATTTT. Translated, it gives CASSTRTGGDQPQHF.

This CDR3 is CASSSRSRTFMNTEAFF. CDR3 DNA sequence: TGTGCCAGCAGCTCGAGGTCGAGAACCTTTATGAACACTGAAGCTTTCTTT. The chain has TRBV13 and TRBJ1-1, with unresolved D. Looked up from germline, CDR1 is PRHDT and CDR2 is FYEKMQ (reference sequence). This CDR3 spans 17 amino acids. Trimming took 4 bases from V and 0 from J, leaving 18 bases between them.

This sequence joins TRBV4-3 and TRBJ2-2, with TRBD2 matching 14 bases. The CDR3 contains 18 residues. V was pared by 4 bases and J by 0 bases, with 4 bases of the junction left unmatched. The germline CDR1 and CDR2 sequences are LGHNA and YSLEER. CDR3 in DNA: TGCGCCAGCAGCCGCCCGGGACTAGCGGGAGCGAACACCGGGGAGCTGTTTTTT. It encodes CASSRPGLAGANTGELFF.

The chain joins TRBV2 to TRBJ2-5; perhaps TRBD1 as D (5 bases). Trimming left V 7 bases short and J 4 bases short, with 13 bases between. CDR1 is SNHLY, CDR2 FYNNEI, per germline. The CDR3 has 13 amino acids. CDR3 protein: CASIGQGLETQYF. Written as DNA, the CDR3 is TGTGCCAGCATCGGGCAGGGCCTAGAGACCCAGTACTTC.

The chain joins TRBV10-2 to TRBJ1-1; 7 bases agree with TRBD1. The CDR3 extends over 13 amino acids. Germline V CDR1 and CDR2: WSHSY, SAAADI. Germline trimming cut 6 bases from V and 7 bases from J; bases unmatched to any gene: 8. The CDR3 is CASRTGDVIEAFF. The CDR3 DNA reads TGCGCCAGCAGAACAGGGGACGTTATTGAAGCTTTCTTT.

The gene calls are TRBV9 and TRBJ1-5, with D possibly matching TRBD1 (6 bases). Germline-derived CDR1 and CDR2 are SGDLS and YYNGEE. Deletions cut 1 base from V and 6 bases from J, with 11 bases between. This CDR3 spans 14 amino acids. This chain's CDR3 is CASSVNREIQPQHF. The CDR3 DNA follows: TGTGCCAGCAGCGTAAACAGGGAGATTCAGCCCCAGCATTTT.

The CDR3 sequence is CASSETSGSVSEQFF. CDR3 bases: TGTGCCAGCAGTGAAACTAGCGGGAGTGTCAGTGAGCAGTTCTTC. The chain links TRBV6-1 to TRBJ2-1; TRBD2 matches 11 bases. The germline V gene encodes CDR1 MNHNS and CDR2 SASEGT. With 2 bases clipped from V and 9 bases from J, the junction kept 6 bases outside the gene matches. This CDR3 comprises 15 residues.

This sequence joins TRBV21-1 and TRBJ1-3; the table's D call TRBD1 went unverified against the DNA. TRBV21-1 is a listed pseudogene. The CDR3 has 14 residues. The CDR3 region has the DNA TGTGCCAGCAGACAGGGGGCCCCCGGAAACACCATATATTTT. This sequence encodes CASRQGAPGNTIYF.

CDR3: CASSDNNSPGAYEQYF. CDR3 coding DNA: TGTGCCAGCAGTGACAATAACAGCCCGGGAGCCTACGAGCAGTACTTC. J is TRBJ2-7 and V is TRBV25-1, with D perhaps TRBD2 (6 bases). The ends were cut back, 3 bases at V and 2 bases at J, with 17 bases in the middle. Germline CDR1 MGHDK, CDR2 SYGVNS. The length of the CDR3 is 16 residues.

The chain combines TRBV5-1 with TRBJ2-5; the D gene is possibly TRBD1 (6 bases). The V gene's germline CDR1 is SGHRS and CDR2 YFSETQ. The V end was cut by 4 bases, the J end by 4 bases, with 8 bases between. This CDR3 spans 12 amino acids. The CDR3 here is CASSQGGETQYF. CDR3 sequence (DNA): TGCGCCAGCAGCCAAGGGGGAGAGACCCAGTACTTC.

The V and J genes are TRBV5-4 and TRBJ1-1; D is perhaps TRBD1 (5 bases). This CDR3 is built from 14 residues. Germline-derived CDR1 and CDR2 are SGHNT and YYREEE (reference sequence). V was cut by 7 bases and J by 4 bases, with 17 bases left in between. The CDR3 bases are TGTGCCAGCGGCCCCCTTAGGGGTTCCACTGAAGCTTTCTTT. As protein: CASGPLRGSTEAFF.

The chain joins TRBV4-3 to TRBJ1-5; D is possibly TRBD1 (6 bases). Trimming took 0 bases from V and 4 from J, leaving 10 bases between them. The CDR3 is made up of 15 amino acids. Germline CDR1 reads LGHNA; CDR2 reads YSLEER. The chain's CDR3 is CASSQDLQGNQPQHF. DNA of the CDR3: TGCGCCAGCAGCCAAGATTTGCAGGGGAATCAGCCCCAGCATTTT.